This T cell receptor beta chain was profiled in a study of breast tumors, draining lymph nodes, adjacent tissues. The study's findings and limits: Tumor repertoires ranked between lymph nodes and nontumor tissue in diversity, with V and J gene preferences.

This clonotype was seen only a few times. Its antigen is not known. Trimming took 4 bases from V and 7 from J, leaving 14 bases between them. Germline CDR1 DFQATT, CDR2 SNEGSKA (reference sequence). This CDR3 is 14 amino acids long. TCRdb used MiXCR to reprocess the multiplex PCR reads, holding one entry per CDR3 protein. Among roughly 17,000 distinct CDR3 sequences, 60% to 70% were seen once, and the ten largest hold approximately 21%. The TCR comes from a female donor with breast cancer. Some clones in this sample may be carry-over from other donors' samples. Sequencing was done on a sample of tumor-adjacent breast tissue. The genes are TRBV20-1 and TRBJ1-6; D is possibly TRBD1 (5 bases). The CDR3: CSATLGTSNSPLHF. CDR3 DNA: TGCAGTGCTACCCTCGGGACCTCAAATTCACCCCTCCACTTT.